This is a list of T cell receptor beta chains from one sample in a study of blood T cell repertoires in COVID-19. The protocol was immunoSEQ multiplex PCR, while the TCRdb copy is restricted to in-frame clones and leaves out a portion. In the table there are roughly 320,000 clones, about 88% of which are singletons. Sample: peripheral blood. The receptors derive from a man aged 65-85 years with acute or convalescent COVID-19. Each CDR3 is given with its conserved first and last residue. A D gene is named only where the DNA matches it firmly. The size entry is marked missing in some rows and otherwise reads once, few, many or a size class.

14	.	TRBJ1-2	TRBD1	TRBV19	CASTPTQGAYGYTF	TGTGCCAGTACGCCCACACAGGGGGCCTATGGCTACACCTTC
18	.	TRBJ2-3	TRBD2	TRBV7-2	CASSLAMSSGGRTDTQYF	TGTGCCAGCAGCTTAGCGATGTCCAGCGGGGGACGCACAGATACGCAGTATTTT
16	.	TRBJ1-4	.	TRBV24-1	CATSGGEAGLNEKLFF	TGTGCCACCAGTGGGGGAGAGGCAGGACTGAATGAAAAACTGTTTTTT
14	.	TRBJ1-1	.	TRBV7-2	CASSSTGWYTEAFF	TGTGCCAGCAGCTCTACAGGATGGTACACTGAAGCTTTCTTT
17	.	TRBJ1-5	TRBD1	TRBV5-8	CASSLGTGEGSNQPQHF	TGTGCCAGCAGCTTAGGCACAGGGGAAGGTAGCAATCAGCCCCAGCATTTT
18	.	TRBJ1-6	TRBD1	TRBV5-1	CASSFGQGATSYNSPLHF	TGCGCCAGCAGTTTCGGACAGGGGGCGACGTCATATAATTCACCCCTCCACTTT
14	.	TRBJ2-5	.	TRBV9	CASSVDAGQETQYF	TGTGCCAGCAGCGTAGATGCAGGTCAAGAGACCCAGTACTTC
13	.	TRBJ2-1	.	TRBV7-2	CASSLALAFEQFF	TGTGCCAGCAGCTTAGCCCTAGCTTTTGAGCAGTTCTTC
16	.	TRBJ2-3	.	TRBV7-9	CASSLVAGTSTDTQYF	TGTGCCAGCAGCTTAGTGGCGGGGACTAGCACAGATACGCAGTATTTT
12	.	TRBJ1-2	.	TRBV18	CASSRPNYGYTF	TGTGCCAGCTCACGGCCAAACTATGGCTACACCTTC
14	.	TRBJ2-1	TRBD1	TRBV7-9	CASSTIWDRDEQFF	TGTGCCAGCAGCACAATATGGGACAGGGATGAGCAGTTCTTC
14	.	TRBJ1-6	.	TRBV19	CASSIDYTNSPLHF	TGTGCCAGTAGTATAGATTACACCAATTCACCCCTCCACTTT
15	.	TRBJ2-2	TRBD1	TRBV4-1	CASSQRQGVSGELFF	TGCGCCAGCAGCCAGCGACAGGGGGTTTCCGGGGAGCTGTTTTTT
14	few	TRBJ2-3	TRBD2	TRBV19	CASAAGGLADTQYF	TGTGCCAGTGCAGCGGGGGGGCTTGCAGATACGCAGTATTTT
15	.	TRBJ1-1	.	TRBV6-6	CASSLQVALNTEAFF	TGTGCCAGCAGTCTACAGGTAGCATTGAACACTGAAGCTTTCTTT
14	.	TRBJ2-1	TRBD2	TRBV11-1	CASSFPGGYNEQFF	TGTGCCAGCAGCTTTCCGGGGGGCTACAATGAGCAGTTCTTC
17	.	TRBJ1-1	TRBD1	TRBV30	CAWSTTSWDRAYTEAFF	TGTGCCTGGAGTACCACCTCATGGGACAGGGCGTACACTGAAGCTTTCTTT